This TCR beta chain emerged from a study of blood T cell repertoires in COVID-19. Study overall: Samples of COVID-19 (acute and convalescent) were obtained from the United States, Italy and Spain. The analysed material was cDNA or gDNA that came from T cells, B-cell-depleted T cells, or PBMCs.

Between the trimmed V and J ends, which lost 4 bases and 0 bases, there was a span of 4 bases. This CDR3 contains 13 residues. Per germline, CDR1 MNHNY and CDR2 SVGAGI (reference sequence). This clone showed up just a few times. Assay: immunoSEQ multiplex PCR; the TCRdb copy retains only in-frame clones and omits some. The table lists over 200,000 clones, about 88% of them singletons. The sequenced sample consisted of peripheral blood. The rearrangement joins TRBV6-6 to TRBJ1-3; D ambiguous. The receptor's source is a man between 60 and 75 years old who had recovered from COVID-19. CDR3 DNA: TGTGCCAGCAGTTTGAGCTCTGGAAACACCATATATTTT. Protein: CASSLSSGNTIYF.